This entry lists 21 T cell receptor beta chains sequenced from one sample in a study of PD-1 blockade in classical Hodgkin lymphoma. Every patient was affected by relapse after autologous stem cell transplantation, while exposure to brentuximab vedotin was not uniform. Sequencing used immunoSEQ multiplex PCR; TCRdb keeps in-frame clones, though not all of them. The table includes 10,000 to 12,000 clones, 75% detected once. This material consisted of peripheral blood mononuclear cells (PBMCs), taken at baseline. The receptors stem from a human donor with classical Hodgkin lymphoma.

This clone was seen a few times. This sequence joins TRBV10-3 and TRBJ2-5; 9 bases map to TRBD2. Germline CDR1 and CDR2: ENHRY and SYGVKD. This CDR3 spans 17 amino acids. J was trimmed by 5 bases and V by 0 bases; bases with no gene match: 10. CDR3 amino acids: CAISESTAGGSWETQYF. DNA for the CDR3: TGTGCCATCAGTGAGTCGACGGCGGGGGGGTCGTGGGAGACCCAGTACTTC.

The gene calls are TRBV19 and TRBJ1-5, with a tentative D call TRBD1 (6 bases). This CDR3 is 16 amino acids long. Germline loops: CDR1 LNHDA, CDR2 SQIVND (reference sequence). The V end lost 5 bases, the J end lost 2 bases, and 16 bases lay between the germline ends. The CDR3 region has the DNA TGTGCCAGTAGTGCCCTCCAATCAGGGGGCAATCAGCCCCAGCATTTT. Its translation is CASSALQSGGNQPQHF.

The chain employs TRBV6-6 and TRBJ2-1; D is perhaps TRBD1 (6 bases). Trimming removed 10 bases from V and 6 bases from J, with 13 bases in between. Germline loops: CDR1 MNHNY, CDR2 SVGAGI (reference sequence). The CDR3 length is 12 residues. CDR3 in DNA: TGTGCCACAGGGGCCCGAGGCAATGAGCAGTTCTTC. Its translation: CATGARGNEQFF.

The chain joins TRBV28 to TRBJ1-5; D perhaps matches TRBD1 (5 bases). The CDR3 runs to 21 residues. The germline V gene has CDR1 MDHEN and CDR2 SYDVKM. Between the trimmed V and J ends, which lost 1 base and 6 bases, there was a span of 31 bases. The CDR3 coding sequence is TGTGCCAGCAGTTTATTAATCCCCCGGGGAAGGAGGAGGGGAGAGGGTCAGCCCCAGCATTTT. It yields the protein CASSLLIPRGRRRGEGQPQHF.

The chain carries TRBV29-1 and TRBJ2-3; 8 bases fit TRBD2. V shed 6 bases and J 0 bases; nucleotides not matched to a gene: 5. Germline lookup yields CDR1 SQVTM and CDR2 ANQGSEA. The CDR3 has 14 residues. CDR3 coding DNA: TGCAGCGTAATACGGGGGGGCAGCACAGATACGCAGTATTTT. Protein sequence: CSVIRGGSTDTQYF.

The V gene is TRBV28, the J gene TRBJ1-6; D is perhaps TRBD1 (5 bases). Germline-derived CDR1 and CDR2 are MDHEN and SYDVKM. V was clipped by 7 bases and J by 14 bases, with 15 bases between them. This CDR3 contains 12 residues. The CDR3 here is CASTPPRGALHF. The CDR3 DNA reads TGTGCCAGCACCCCCCCCCGGGGGGCCCTCCACTTT.

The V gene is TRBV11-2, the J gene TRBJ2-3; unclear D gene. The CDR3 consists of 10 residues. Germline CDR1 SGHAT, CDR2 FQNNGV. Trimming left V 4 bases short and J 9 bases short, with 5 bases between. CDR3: CASSSLTQYF. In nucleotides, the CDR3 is TGTGCCAGCAGCTCCCTAACGCAGTATTTT.

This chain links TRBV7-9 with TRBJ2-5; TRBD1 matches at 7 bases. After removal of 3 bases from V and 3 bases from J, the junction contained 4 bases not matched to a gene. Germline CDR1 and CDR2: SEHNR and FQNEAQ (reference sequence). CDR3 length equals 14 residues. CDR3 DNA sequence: TGTGCCAGCAGCTTTCCACAGGGGAAAGAGACCCAGTACTTC. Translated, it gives CASSFPQGKETQYF.

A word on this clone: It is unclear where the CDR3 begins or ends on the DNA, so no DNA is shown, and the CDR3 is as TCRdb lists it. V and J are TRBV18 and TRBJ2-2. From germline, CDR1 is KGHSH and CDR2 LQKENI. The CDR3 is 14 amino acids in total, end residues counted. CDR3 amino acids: CASSLRARTGELFF.

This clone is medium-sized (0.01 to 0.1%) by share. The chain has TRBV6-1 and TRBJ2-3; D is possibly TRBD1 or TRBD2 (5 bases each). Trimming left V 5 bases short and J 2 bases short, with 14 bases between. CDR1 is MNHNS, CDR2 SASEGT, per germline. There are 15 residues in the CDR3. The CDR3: CASSQTWDPTDTQYF. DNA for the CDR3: TGTGCCAGCAGTCAGACATGGGACCCCACAGATACGCAGTATTTT.

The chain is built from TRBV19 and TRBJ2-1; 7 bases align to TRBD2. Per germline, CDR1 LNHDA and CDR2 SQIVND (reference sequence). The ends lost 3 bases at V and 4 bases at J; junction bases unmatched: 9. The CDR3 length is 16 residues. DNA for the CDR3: TGTGCCAGTAGTATCGTAGGGAGCGGGGCTTACAATGAGCAGTTCTTC. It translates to CASSIVGSGAYNEQFF.

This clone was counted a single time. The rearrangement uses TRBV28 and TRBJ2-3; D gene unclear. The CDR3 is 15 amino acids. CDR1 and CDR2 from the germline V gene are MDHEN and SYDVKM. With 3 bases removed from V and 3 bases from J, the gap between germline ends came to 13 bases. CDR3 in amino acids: CASSFPPSLTDTQYF. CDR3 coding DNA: TGTGCCAGCAGTTTCCCCCCTTCCCTTACAGATACGCAGTATTTT.

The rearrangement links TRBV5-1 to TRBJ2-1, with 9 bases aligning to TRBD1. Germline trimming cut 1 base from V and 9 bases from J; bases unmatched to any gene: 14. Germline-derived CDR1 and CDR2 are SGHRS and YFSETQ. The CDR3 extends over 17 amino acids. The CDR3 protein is CASSLSPGGQGGGEQFF. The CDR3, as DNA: TGCGCCAGCAGCTTGAGCCCCGGGGGACAGGGAGGCGGTGAGCAGTTCTTC.

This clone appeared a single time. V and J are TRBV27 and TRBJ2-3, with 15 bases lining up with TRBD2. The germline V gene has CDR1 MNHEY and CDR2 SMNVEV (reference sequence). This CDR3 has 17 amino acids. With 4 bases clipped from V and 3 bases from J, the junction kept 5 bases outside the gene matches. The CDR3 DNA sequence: TGTGCCAGCAGTTCGGGACTAGCGGGGGGCAAGACAGATACGCAGTATTTT. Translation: CASSSGLAGGKTDTQYF.

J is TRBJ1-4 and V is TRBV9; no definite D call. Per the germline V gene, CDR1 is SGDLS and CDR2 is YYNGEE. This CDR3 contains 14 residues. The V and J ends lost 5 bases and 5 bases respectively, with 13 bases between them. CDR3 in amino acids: CASSKEDGNEKLFF. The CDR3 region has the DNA TGTGCCAGCAGTAAAGAAGATGGAAATGAAAAACTGTTTTTT. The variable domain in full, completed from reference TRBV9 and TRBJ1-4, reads DSGVTQTPKHLITATGQRVTLRCSPRSGDLSVYWYQQSLDQGLQFLIQYYNGEERAKGNILERFSAQQFPDLHSELNLSSLELGDSALYFCASSKEDGNEKLFFGSGTQLSVL.

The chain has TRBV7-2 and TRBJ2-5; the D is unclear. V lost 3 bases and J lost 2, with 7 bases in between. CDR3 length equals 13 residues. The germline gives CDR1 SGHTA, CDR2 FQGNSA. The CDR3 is CASSFPPQETQYF. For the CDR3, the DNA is TGTGCCAGCAGCTTCCCACCGCAAGAGACCCAGTACTTC.

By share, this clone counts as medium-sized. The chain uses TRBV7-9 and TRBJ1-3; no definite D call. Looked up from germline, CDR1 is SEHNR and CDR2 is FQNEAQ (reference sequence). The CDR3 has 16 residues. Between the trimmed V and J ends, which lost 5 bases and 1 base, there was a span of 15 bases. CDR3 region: CASSPLRAPSGNTIYF. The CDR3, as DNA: TGTGCCAGCAGCCCCCTTAGGGCACCGTCTGGAAACACCATATATTTT.

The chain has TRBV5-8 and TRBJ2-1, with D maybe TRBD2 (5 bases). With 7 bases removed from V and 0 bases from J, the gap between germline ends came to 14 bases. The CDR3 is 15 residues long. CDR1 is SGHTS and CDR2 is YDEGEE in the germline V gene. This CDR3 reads CASRRRGSSYNEQFF. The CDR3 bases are TGTGCCAGCCGCCGTCGCGGGTCCTCCTACAATGAGCAGTTCTTC.

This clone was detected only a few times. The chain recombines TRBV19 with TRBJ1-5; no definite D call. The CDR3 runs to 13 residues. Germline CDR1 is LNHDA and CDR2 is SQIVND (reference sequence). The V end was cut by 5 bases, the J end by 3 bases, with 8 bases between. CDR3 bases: TGTGCCAGTAGTTACGGGCACAATCAGCCCCAGCATTTT. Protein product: CASSYGHNQPQHF.

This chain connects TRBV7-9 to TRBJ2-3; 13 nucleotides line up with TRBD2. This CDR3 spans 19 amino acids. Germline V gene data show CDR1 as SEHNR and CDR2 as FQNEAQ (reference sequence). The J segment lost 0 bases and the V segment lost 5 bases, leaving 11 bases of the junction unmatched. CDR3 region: CASSGSTSGGDSSTDTQYF. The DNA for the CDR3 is TGTGCCAGCAGCGGCTCCACTAGCGGGGGGGATTCTAGCACAGATACGCAGTATTTT.

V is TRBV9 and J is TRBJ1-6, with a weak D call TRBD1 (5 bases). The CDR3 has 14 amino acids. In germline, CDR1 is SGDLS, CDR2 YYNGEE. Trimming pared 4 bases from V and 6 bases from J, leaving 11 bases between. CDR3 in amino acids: CASSPGDGNSPLHF. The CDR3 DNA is TGTGCCAGCAGCCCCGGGGACGGTAATTCACCCCTCCACTTT.